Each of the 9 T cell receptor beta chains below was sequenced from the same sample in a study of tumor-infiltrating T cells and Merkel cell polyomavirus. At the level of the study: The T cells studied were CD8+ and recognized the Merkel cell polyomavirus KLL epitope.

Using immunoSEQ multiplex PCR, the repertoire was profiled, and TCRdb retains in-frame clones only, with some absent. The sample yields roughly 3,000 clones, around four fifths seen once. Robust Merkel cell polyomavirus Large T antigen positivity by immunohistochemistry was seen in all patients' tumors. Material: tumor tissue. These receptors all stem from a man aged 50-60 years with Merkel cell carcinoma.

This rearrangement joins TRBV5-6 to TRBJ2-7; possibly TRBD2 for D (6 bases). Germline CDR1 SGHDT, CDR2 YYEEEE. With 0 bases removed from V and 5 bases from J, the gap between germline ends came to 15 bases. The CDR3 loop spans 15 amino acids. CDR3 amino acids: CASSLVGGGVDEQYF. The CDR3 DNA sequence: TGTGCCAGCAGCTTGGTGGGGGGAGGAGTCGACGAGCAGTACTTC.

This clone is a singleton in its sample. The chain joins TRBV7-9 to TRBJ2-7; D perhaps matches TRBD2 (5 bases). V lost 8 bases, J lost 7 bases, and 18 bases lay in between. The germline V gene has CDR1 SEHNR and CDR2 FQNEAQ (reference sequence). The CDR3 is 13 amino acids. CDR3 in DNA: TGTGCCAGCGGGAGACACGGGTTAGAGGAGCAGTACGTC. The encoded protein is CASGRHGLEEQYV.

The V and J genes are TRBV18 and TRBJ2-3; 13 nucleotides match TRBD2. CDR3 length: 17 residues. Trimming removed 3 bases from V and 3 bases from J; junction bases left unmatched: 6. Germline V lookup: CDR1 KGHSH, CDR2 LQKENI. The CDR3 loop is CASSPRLAGGWTDTQYF. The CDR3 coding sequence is TGTGCCAGCTCACCCCGACTAGCGGGGGGATGGACAGATACGCAGTATTTT.

The CDR3 sequence: CAWSLTGYSEKLFF. DNA of the CDR3: TGTGCCTGGAGTCTAACAGGGTATTCTGAAAAACTGTTTTTT. V is TRBV30 and J is TRBJ1-4; D is possibly TRBD1 (6 bases). Germline values: CDR1 GTSNPN, CDR2 SVGIG (reference sequence). The CDR3 length is 14 residues. Trimming removed 2 bases at V and 7 bases at J, with 14 bases between.

CDR3 sequence: CASQLGGSGYTF. For the CDR3, the DNA is TGTGCCAGCCAACTTGGGGGGAGTGGCTACACCTTC. The chain combines TRBV2 with TRBJ1-2; D might be TRBD1 (5 bases). There are 12 residues in the CDR3. Germline V gene lookup returns CDR1 SNHLY and CDR2 FYNNEI. V was clipped by 8 bases and J by 7 bases, with 14 bases between them.

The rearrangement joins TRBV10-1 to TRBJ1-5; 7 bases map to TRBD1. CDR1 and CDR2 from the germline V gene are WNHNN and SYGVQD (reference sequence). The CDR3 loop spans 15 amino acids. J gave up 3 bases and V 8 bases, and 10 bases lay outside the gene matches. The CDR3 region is CASCLPGQFNQPQHF. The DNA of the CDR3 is TGCGCCAGCTGCCTCCCGGGACAGTTCAATCAGCCCCAGCATTTT.

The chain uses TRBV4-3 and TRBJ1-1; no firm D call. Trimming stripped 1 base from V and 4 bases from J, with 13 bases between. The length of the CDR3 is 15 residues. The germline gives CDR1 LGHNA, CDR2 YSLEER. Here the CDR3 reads CASSQAALAGTEAFF. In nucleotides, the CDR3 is TGCGCCAGCAGCCAAGCCGCCCTAGCGGGCACTGAAGCTTTCTTT.

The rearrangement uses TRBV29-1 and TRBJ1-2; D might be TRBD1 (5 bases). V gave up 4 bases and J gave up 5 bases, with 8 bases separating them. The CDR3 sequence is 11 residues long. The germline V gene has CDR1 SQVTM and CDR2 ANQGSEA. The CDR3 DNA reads TGCAGCGTTGGCAGGGCATATGGCTACACCTTC. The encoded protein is CSVGRAYGYTF.

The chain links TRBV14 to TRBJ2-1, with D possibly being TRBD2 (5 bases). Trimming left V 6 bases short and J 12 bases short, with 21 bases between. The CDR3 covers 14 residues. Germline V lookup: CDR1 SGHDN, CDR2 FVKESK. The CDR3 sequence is CASRRGEGTRGQFF. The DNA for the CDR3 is TGTGCCAGCAGGCGAGGAGAGGGAACACGGGGGCAGTTCTTC.